This entry describes one T cell receptor (beta chain). Which antigen it targets is not known. No much larger clone is present one base from it, and per-base qualities are unavailable. The CDR3 numbers 17 residues from cysteine through phenylalanine. The sequence is cut down to CDR3 DNA, 51 bases in frame from base 1. Trimming removed 4 bases from V and 6 bases from J, leaving 22 bases between the germline ends. From a lookup of the germline V gene (reference sequence), CDR1 and CDR2 are PRHDT and FYEKMQ. The immunoSEQ Assay was the method used to sequence TCRbeta CDR3 regions. After extraction, genomic DNA underwent amplification by bias-controlled multiplex PCR, followed by high-throughput sequencing. The paper's data handling went like this. To quantify the absolute abundance of every unique TCRbeta CDR3 region, sequences were collapsed and filtered. T cell fraction was estimated by normalizing TCRbeta template counts to usable DNA, which was measured by amplifying reference genes present in all nucleated cells. Repertoire TCRs were annotated as SARS-CoV-2-specific when V gene, CDR3 amino acid sequence and J gene were exactly matched to a known reactive TCR set. The reference SARS-CoV-2 TCR set was derived from MIRA and filtered for enrichment in COVID-19-positive ImmuneCODE repertoires, a step that removed public or cross-reactive TCRs. Using the MIRA antigens, annotated TCRs were further analysed by specific ORF or by position within an ORF. Depth was the summed frequency of annotated unique rearrangements, while breadth was defined as annotated unique rearrangements over total unique productive rearrangements. Group comparisons of TCR breadth used two-sided Wilcoxon rank-sum tests. Here the immuneACCESS table is served through TCRdb, limited to in-frame sequences with V and J called. Missing clones are a known gap in these copies; in checked studies unresolved V genes cover under half, and the rest lacks a known reason. The V and J calls and clone size come from that table; D and trimming were worked out from the DNA. The sample table shows fewer than 400,000 clones, and 85% to 90% are seen once. The top ten clonotypes cover under 2% of the sample.

The data belong to a study of Ad26.COV2.S vaccination and SARS-CoV-2 variants (dated by TCRdb to the early 2020s). Regarding the research as a whole: Vaccine-arm donors came from COV1001, a multicentre, randomized, double-blind, placebo-controlled phase I-IIa trial of Ad26.COV2.S in healthy adults. Ad26.COV2.S was administered intramuscularly at a dose of 5x10^10 or 1x10^11 viral particles, either as one shot or as two shots given 56 days apart. TCRbeta repertoire sequencing was used to assess the specificity and breadth of SARS-CoV-2-reactive T cell receptors after Ad26.COV2.S vaccination. The TCR-sequenced set comprised about 30 samples: approximately 20 Ad26.COV2.S vaccine recipients, 5 placebo recipients and 8 SARS-CoV-2 convalescent individuals. Trial participants were randomized into five groups of five: low-dose or high-dose Ad26.COV2.S given once or twice, or placebo on both occasions. Investigators remained blinded to trial group allocation during experiments and outcome assessment.

Reading the label with the study, this specimen's treatment or condition is: some 20 received Ad26.COV2.S at low or high dose, single or two shots; several received placebo; per-sample allocation not given. For vaccine and placebo recipients, the sequenced repertoires came from samples collected on day 63 after the first injection. Cohort 1b enrolled 20 to 30 adults aged 18-55 years at a single site in Boston, USA, between 29 July and 7 August 2020. Ad26.COV2.S was a replication-incompetent adenovirus type 26 vector that expressed a prefusion-stabilized SARS-CoV-2 spike protein derived from the original Wuhan strain. Overall results and qualifications from the work: According to the authors, total T cell responses may have been underestimated by the TCR breadth and depth analyses. Ad26.COV2.S recipients had higher spike-specific TCR breadth than placebo recipients (P = 0.0014). After vaccination, spike-specific CD8+ and CD4+ T cell responses were reported to show substantial breadth. The study was not powered to compare responses between vaccine doses or regimens. Non-spike TCR breadth was comparable between vaccine and placebo recipients, consistent with the vaccine containing only spike.

The TCR was taken from a person aged 18-65 years who received the Ad26.COV2.S COVID-19 vaccine or a placebo. The material was peripheral blood, obtained in a trial of Ad26.COV2.S vaccine versus placebo. The chain is encoded by TRBV13 joined to TRBJ2-1; the D gene lacks a confident call. The CDR3 reads as follows: CASSSYPKIGRPNEQFF. The bases read TGTGCCAGCAGCTCCTACCCAAAAATAGGACGTCCCAATGAGCAGTTCTTC.